The 21 T cell receptor beta chains presented below share a single source sample, sequenced in a study of Graves' ophthalmopathy and Graves' hyperthyroidism. Amplification from RNA transcripts yielded the TCR beta CDR3 regions. Investigators did first-round RT-PCR with HTBI primers, then second-round multiplex PCR. Each CDR3 protein gets one entry after TCRdb re-called the multiplex PCR reads with MiXCR. The sample contains about 230,000 distinct CDR3 sequences, about 47% of which appear only once. The sequenced sample consisted of peripheral blood. The receptors originated from an adult man with Graves' ophthalmopathy.

The V call is TRBV5-8, the J call TRBJ1-5; D might be TRBD1 (5 bases). CDR1 SGHTS and CDR2 YDEGEE come from the germline V gene. The germline V and J ends were trimmed by 4 bases and 0 bases, with 11 bases remaining between them. The CDR3 is 15 amino acids. CDR3 residues: CASSQGGDSNQPQHF. DNA of the CDR3: TGTGCCAGCAGCCAGGGTGGAGATAGCAATCAGCCCCAGCATTTT.

This clonotype showed up just once. The chain links TRBV29-1 to TRBJ1-1; D not resolved. The CDR3 is 13 residues long. The germline V and J ends were trimmed by 8 bases and 1 base, with 14 bases remaining between them. Germline V lookup: CDR1 SQVTM, CDR2 ANQGSEA. The CDR3 spells CSSLVRRNTEAFF. The CDR3 nucleotides read TGCAGCAGTTTAGTCCGCAGGAACACTGAAGCTTTCTTT.

The chain is built from TRBV5-5 and TRBJ1-2; tentative D call: TRBD1 (5 bases). Germline assignment: CDR1 SGHKS and CDR2 YYEKEE (reference sequence). Trimming shortened V by 3 bases and J by 4 bases, and 13 bases separated the two germline ends. This CDR3 spans 14 amino acids. CDR3: CASSSRDEGYGYTF. The DNA for the CDR3 is TGTGCCAGCAGCTCCCGGGACGAGGGCTATGGCTACACCTTC.

This clonotype was detected a few times. CDR3 residues: CASSSRTEAFF. CDR3 bases: TGTGCCAGTAGTTCAAGGACTGAAGCTTTCTTT. This chain uses TRBV19 with TRBJ1-1; D not certain. Germline-derived CDR1 and CDR2 are LNHDA and SQIVND (reference sequence). V was trimmed by 5 bases and J by 5 bases, leaving 6 bases between them. The CDR3 sequence is 11 residues long. The variable domain in full, completed from reference TRBV19 and TRBJ1-1, reads DGGITQSPKYLFRKEGQNVTLSCEQNLNHDAMYWYRQDPGQGLRLIYYSQIVNDFQKGDIAEGYSVSREKKESFPLTVTSAQKNPTAFYLCASSSRTEAFFGQGTRLTVV.

The V and J genes are TRBV20-1 and TRBJ1-2; 10 nucleotides agree with TRBD1. V lost 6 bases and J lost 7; bases outside the gene matches: 11. Germline V lookup: CDR1 DFQATT, CDR2 SNEGSKA (reference sequence). This CDR3 has 14 amino acids. Written as DNA, the CDR3 is TGCAGTGCCCCCGGGACAGGGGAAGGTGGTGGCTACACCTTC. Amino acid sequence: CSAPGTGEGGGYTF.

The chain combines TRBV12-3 or TRBV12-4 with TRBJ2-1; TRBD2 aligns across 13 bases. V shed 4 bases and J 7 bases; nucleotides not matched to a gene: 4. The CDR3 sequence is 15 residues long. Here the CDR3 reads CASSSTSGGFNEQFF. In DNA, the CDR3 is TGTGCCAGCAGTTCGACTAGCGGGGGGTTTAATGAGCAGTTCTTC.

This clonotype has only one observation. This CDR3 is CASSPPKPGQGRLSNTGELFF. The CDR3 DNA reads TGTGCCAGCAGCCCTCCCAAACCGGGACAGGGGAGATTGTCGAACACCGGGGAGCTGTTTTTT. The chain joins TRBV7-9 to TRBJ2-2; 10 nucleotides match TRBD1. Germline V gene lookup returns CDR1 SEHNR and CDR2 FQNEAQ (reference sequence). The CDR3 spans 21 residues. The junction had 18 bases not matched to a gene; V was cut back by 5 bases and J by 0 bases.

The V and J genes are TRBV15 and TRBJ2-5; D is undetermined. The CDR3 contains 14 residues. Germline CDR1 and CDR2: LNHNV and YYDKDF (reference sequence). V lost 0 bases and J 5 bases, leaving 10 bases between the germline ends. The CDR3 loop reads CATSRDQSVETQYF. The CDR3 DNA reads TGTGCCACCAGCAGAGATCAGTCCGTGGAGACCCAGTACTTC.

This clonotype has more than one count but fewer than ten. The V and J genes are TRBV9 and TRBJ2-7; a possible D gene is TRBD1 (5 bases). Trimming removed 0 bases from V and 1 base from J, with 8 bases in between. Germline V gives CDR1 SGDLS, CDR2 YYNGEE. This CDR3 comprises 14 residues. This CDR3 reads CASSVGRQSYEQYF. CDR3 nucleotide sequence: TGTGCCAGCAGCGTAGGAAGACAGTCCTACGAGCAGTACTTC.

As to this clonotype: A much larger clone differs from this one at a single base, so this may be a read error. The chain joins TRBV19 to TRBJ2-7, with D perhaps matching TRBD2 (5 bases). CDR1 LNHDA and CDR2 SQIVND come from the germline V gene (reference sequence). CDR3 size: 11 residues. Here the CDR3 DNA reads TGTGCCATTAGTCCCAGCGGCCATCACCTCTTC. It codes for CAISPSGHHLF.

Many counts were recorded for this clonotype. V usage is TRBV10-3 and J usage is TRBJ2-5; D might be TRBD2 (5 bases). Germline V lookup: CDR1 ENHRY, CDR2 SYGVKD. The CDR3 is made up of 15 amino acids. Trimming removed 2 bases at V and 2 bases at J, with 12 bases between. The CDR3 DNA reads as TGTGCCATCAGTGAGAGTACTAGTATACAAGAGACCCAGTACTTC. Amino acids: CAISESTSIQETQYF.

The chain links TRBV12-3 or TRBV12-4 to TRBJ1-6; D gene uncertain. There are 12 residues in the CDR3. The V gene lost 5 bases and the J gene lost 13 bases, with 12 bases spanning the gap. The CDR3: CASSLDVGPLHF. The CDR3 DNA follows: TGTGCCAGCAGTCTCGACGTCGGTCCCCTCCACTTT.

The J gene is TRBJ1-6, the V gene TRBV7-9; no reliable D call. This CDR3 spans 13 amino acids. V was trimmed by 5 bases and J by 7 bases, leaving 9 bases between them. Germline CDR1 is SEHNR and CDR2 is FQNEAQ (reference sequence). The CDR3 region has the DNA TGTGCCAGCAGCCTCCTACAGAATTCACCCCTCCACTTT. It specifies CASSLLQNSPLHF.

This sequence joins TRBV5-6 and TRBJ2-2; a possible D gene is TRBD1 (6 bases). CDR3 length: 15 amino acids. Germline CDR1 reads SGHDT; CDR2 reads YYEEEE. The ends were cut back, 4 bases at V and 3 bases at J, with 13 bases in the middle. CDR3 DNA: TGTGCCAGCAGCGTTTCGGGACACTACACCGGGGAGCTGTTTTTT. Translated: CASSVSGHYTGELFF.

This clonotype was seen a single time. In this CDR3 the conserved last residue, phenylalanine or tryptophan, is missing, so a read error is likely. The rearrangement uses TRBV6-4 and TRBJ2-5; 7 bases align to TRBD2. Germline V gene sequence: CDR1 MRHNA, CDR2 SNTAGT. The CDR3 runs to 17 residues. Germline trimming cut 0 bases from V and 2 bases from J; bases unmatched to any gene: 9. The CDR3 sequence is CASSDSASGIAQETQYL. CDR3 coding DNA: TGTGCCAGCAGTGACTCCGCTAGCGGCATCGCTCAAGAGACCCAGTACCTC.

This clonotype was detected only a few times. This chain joins TRBV2 and TRBJ1-2; 8 bases align to TRBD1. The CDR3 is 15 amino acids. In germline, CDR1 is SNHLY, CDR2 FYNNEI. The junction had 5 bases not matched to a gene; V was cut back by 1 base and J by 4 bases. Here the CDR3 reads CASSEEWTGIYGYTF. The CDR3 nucleotides are TGTGCCAGCAGTGAAGAGTGGACAGGGATCTATGGCTACACCTTC.

The count of this clonotype is one. The CDR3 DNA sequence: TGTGCCAGCAGCCTTATGTTTTCGAACACCGGGGAGCTGTTTTTT. Translating it yields CASSLMFSNTGELFF. J is TRBJ2-2 and V is TRBV12-3 or TRBV12-4; D is unclear. The CDR3 spans 15 residues. Trimming took 6 bases from V and 0 from J, leaving 11 bases between them.

This clonotype was seen a few times. V is TRBV29-1 and J is TRBJ2-5; weak D call: TRBD2 (6 bases). The CDR3 contains 11 residues. The V gene's germline CDR1 is SQVTM and CDR2 ANQGSEA. Trimming cost V 4 bases and J 4 bases, with 7 bases left between them. In DNA form, the CDR3 reads TGCAGCGTTGTGGGAGGAGAGACCCAGTACTTC. It specifies CSVVGGETQYF.

V usage is TRBV11-3 and J usage is TRBJ1-3, with D maybe TRBD1 (6 bases). V was clipped by 5 bases and J by 0 bases, with 14 bases between them. CDR1 and CDR2 (germline): SGHNT, YENEEA. The CDR3 sequence is 16 residues long. CDR3 protein: CASSPMDSYSGNTIYF. In DNA, the CDR3 is TGTGCCAGCAGCCCCATGGACAGCTACTCTGGAAACACCATATATTTT.

V gene TRBV12-3 or TRBV12-4 combines with J gene TRBJ1-5; no clear D. V was shortened by 7 bases and J by 3 bases, with 7 bases between the two germline ends. CDR3 size: 12 residues. The CDR3: CASKDPNQPQHF. The CDR3 DNA is TGTGCCAGCAAGGACCCCAATCAGCCCCAGCATTTT.

The gene calls are TRBV29-1 and TRBJ2-7; D gene uncertain. The length of the CDR3 is 12 residues. V was pared by 4 bases and J by 1 base, with 8 bases between. Germline loops: CDR1 SQVTM, CDR2 ANQGSEA. This CDR3 reads CSVGAQSYEQYF. The CDR3 DNA reads TGCAGCGTTGGAGCACAGTCCTACGAGCAGTACTTC.